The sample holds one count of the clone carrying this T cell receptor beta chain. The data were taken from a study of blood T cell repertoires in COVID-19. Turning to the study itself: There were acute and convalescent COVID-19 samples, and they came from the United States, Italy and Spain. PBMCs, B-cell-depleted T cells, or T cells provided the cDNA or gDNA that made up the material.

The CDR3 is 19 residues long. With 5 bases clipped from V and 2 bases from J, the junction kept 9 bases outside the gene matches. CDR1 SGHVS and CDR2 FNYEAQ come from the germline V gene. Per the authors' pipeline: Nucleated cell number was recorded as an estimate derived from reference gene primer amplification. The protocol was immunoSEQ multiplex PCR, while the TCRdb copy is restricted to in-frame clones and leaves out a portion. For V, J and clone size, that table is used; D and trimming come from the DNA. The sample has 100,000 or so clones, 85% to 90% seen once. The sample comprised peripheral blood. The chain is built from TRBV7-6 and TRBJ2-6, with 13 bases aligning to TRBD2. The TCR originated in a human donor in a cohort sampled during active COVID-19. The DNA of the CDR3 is TGTGCCAGCAGCCATTGGACTAGCGGGAGTAGTGCTGGGGCCAACGTCCTGACTTTC. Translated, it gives CASSHWTSGSSAGANVLTF.